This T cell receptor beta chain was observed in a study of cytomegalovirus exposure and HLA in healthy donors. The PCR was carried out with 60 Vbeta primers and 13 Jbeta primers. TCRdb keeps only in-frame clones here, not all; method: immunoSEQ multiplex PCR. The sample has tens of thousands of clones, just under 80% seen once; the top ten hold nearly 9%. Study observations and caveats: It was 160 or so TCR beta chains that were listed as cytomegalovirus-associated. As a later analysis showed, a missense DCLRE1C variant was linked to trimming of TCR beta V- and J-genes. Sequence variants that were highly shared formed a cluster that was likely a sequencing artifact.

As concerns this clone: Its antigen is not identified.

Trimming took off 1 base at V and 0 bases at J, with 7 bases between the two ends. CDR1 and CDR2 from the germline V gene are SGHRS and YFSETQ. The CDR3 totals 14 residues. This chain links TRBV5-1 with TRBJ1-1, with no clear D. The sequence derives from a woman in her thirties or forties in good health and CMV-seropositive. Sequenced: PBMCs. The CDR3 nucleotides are TGCGCCAGCAGCTTGACAGCTATGAACACTGAAGCTTTCTTT. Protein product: CASSLTAMNTEAFF.